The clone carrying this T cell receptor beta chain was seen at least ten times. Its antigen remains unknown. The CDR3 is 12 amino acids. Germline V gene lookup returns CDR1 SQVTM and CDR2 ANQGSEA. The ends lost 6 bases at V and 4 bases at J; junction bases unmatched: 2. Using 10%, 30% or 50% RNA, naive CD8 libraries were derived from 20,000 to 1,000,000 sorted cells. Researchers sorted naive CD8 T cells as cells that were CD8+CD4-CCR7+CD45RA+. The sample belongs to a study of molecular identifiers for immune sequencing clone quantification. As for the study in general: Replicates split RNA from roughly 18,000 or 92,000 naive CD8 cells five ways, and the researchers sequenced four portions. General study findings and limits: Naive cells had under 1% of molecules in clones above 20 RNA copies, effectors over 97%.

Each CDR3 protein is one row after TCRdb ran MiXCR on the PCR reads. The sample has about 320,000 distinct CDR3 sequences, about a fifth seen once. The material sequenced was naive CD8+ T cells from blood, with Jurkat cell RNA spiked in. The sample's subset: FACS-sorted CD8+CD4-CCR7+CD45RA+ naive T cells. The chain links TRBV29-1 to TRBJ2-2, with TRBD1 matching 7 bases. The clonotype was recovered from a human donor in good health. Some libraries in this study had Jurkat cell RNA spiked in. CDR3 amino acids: CSVHRGTGELFF. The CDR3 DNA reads TGCAGCGTACACAGGGGCACCGGGGAGCTGTTTTTT.